The 3 T cell receptor beta chains listed next were all sequenced from one sample in a study of cytomegalovirus exposure and HLA in healthy donors. 60 Vbeta and 13 Jbeta primers were used in PCR. The method was immunoSEQ multiplex PCR; TCRdb's version includes in-frame clones alone and lacks a portion of them. Of under 250,000 clones listed, about four fifths are singletons. The source material was PBMCs. The receptor source for this set is a man between 40 and 49 years old in good health and CMV-seropositive.

The V gene is TRBV19, the J gene TRBJ2-7; 8 bases are a match to TRBD2. Germline V gives CDR1 LNHDA, CDR2 SQIVND (reference sequence). The CDR3 loop spans 12 amino acids. The ends lost 6 bases at V and 4 bases at J; junction bases unmatched: 2. In nucleotides, the CDR3 is TGTGCCAGTAGCGGGGGGGAGTACGAGCAGTACTTC. Protein sequence: CASSGGEYEQYF.

This rearrangement joins TRBV11-2 to TRBJ2-3; TRBD2 matches 13 bases. Per the germline V gene, CDR1 is SGHAT and CDR2 is FQNNGV. The CDR3 runs 15 residues. V shed 4 bases, J shed 4 bases, and the junction held 2 bases outside the gene matches. The chain's CDR3 is CASSWGLAGSDTQYF. In nucleotides, the CDR3 is TGTGCCAGCAGCTGGGGACTAGCGGGATCAGATACGCAGTATTTT.

The V call is TRBV2, the J call TRBJ1-3; weak D call: TRBD1 (5 bases). With 7 bases removed from V and 2 bases from J, the gap between germline ends came to 12 bases. Germline CDR1 SNHLY, CDR2 FYNNEI. This CDR3 comprises 14 residues. The CDR3 bases are TGTGCCAGCACCACCGACAGCGCTGGAAACACCATATATTTT. Translating it yields CASTTDSAGNTIYF. Using reference TRBV2 and TRBJ1-3 for the parts outside the CDR3, the full variable domain is EPEVTQTPSHQVTQMGQEVILRCVPISNHLYFYWYRQILGQKVEFLVSFYNNEISEKSEIFDDQFSVERPDGSNFTLKIRSTKLEDSAMYFCASTTDSAGNTIYFGEGSWLTVV.